The sample holds many counts of the clone carrying this TCR beta chain. This sample is drawn from a study of spatial heterogeneity in lung cancer. Study background: Consistently, beta-chain sequences turned up in larger numbers than alpha-chain sequences did. There were, on average, more than 9.5 raw-read appearances for each unique TCR and UMI combination.

Documented time point: sample taken at primary tumor resection. V was pared by 7 bases and J by 4 bases, with 14 bases between. CDR1 GTSNPN and CDR2 SVGIG come from the germline V gene (reference sequence). The CDR3 runs 13 residues. MiXCR, applied by TCRdb to the 5' RACE reads, yields one record per CDR3 protein. The profile shows about 22,000 distinct CDR3 sequences, approximately 5.8% of them singletons. The sequence was collected from a male donor with early-stage non-small cell lung cancer. The V and J genes are TRBV30 and TRBJ1-3; weak D call: TRBD1 (6 bases). The source material was PBMCs, sampled at surgery. The CDR3 here is CASQRTDGNTIYF. The CDR3 DNA sequence: TGTGCCTCCCAACGGACAGACGGAAACACCATATATTTT.